This TCR beta chain is from a study of identical twins. Template switching added a universal primer site, and cDNA bore unique molecular identifiers. TCRdb ran MiXCR on the 5' RACE reads and lists one entry per CDR3 protein. This sample carries 250,000 or so distinct CDR3 sequences, about 9% of them seen once, and the ten largest clones take approximately 3%. Comment on this clonotype: Its matching antigen is unknown.

This CDR3 contains 14 residues. CDR1 and CDR2 (germline): MNHEY, SVGEGT. V trimming: 1 base; J trimming: 5 bases; junction bases outside the gene matches: 2. General observations from the study: Twin-shared out-of-frame alpha sequences were enriched for low generation probability. There were fewer insertions in abundant cord blood beta clonotypes, but memory repertoires showed no such pattern.

These sequences were also reported in another study, on yellow fever vaccine responses in identical twins.

The sequenced sample was CD8+ T cells sorted from blood. The gene calls are TRBV6-2 or TRBV6-3 and TRBJ1-2, with 9 bases identical to TRBD1. This clonotype originated in a woman aged 18-30 years in good health. The CDR3 loop reads CASSYWDRAYGYTF. The CDR3 DNA sequence: TGTGCCAGCAGTTACTGGGACAGGGCATATGGCTACACCTTC.